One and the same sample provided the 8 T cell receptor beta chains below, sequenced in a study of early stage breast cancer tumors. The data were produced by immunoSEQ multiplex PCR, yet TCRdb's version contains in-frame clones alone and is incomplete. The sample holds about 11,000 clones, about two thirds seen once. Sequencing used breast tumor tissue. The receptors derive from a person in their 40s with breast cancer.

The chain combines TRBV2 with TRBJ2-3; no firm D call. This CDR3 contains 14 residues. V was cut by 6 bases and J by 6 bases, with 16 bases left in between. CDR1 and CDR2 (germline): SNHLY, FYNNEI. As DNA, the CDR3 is TGTGCCAGCAGGTCCCCCCACGTGGTGGATACGCAGTATTTT. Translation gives CASRSPHVVDTQYF.

CDR3: CASSPQPENTEAFF. Written as DNA, the CDR3 is TGTGCCAGCTCACCACAGCCCGAGAACACTGAAGCTTTCTTT. The chain carries TRBV18 and TRBJ1-1, with D hard to call. The CDR3 has 14 amino acids. Germline V gene sequence: CDR1 KGHSH, CDR2 LQKENI. The V gene lost 1 base and the J gene lost 1 base, with 7 bases spanning the gap.

The CDR3 DNA reads TGTGCCAGCCTAAGCCTGGATAATTCACCCCTCCACTTT. As protein: CASLSLDNSPLHF. The chain couples TRBV6-6 to TRBJ1-6; D remains unclear. Germline V gene sequence: CDR1 MNHNY, CDR2 SVGAGI (reference sequence). The CDR3 spans 13 residues. The ends were cut back, 8 bases at V and 5 bases at J, with 10 bases in the middle.

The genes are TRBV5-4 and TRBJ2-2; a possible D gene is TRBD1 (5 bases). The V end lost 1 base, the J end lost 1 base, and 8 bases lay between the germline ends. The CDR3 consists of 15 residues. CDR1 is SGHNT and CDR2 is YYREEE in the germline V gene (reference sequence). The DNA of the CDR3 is TGTGCCAGCAGCTTGCAGGGATTGAACACCGGGGAGCTGTTTTTT. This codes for CASSLQGLNTGELFF.

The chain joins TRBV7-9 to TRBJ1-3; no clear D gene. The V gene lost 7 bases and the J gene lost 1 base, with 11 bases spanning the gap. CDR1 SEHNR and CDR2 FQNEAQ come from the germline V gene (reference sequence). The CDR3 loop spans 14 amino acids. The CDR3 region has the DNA TGTGCCAGCACCACGACGGGGTCTGGAAACACCATATATTTT. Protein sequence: CASTTTGSGNTIYF.

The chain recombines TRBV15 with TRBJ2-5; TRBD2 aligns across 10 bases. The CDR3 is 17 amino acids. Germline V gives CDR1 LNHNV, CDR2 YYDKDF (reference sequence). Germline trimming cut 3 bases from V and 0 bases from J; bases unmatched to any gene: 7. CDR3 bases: TGTGCCACCAGCAGGGGTTCTAGCGGGAGAAACCAAGAGACCCAGTACTTC. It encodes CATSRGSSGRNQETQYF.

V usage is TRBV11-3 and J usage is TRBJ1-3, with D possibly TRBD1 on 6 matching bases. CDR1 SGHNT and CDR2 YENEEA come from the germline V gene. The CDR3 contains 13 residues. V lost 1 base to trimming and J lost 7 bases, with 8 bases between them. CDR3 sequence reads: CASSLAGANTIYF. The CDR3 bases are TGTGCCAGCAGCTTAGCAGGGGCGAACACCATATATTTT. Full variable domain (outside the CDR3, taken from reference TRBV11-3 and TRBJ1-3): EAGVVQSPRYKIIEKKQPVAFWCNPISGHNTLYWYLQNLGQGPELLIRYENEEAVDDSQLPKDRFSAERLKGVDSTLKIQPAELGDSAVYLCASSLAGANTIYFGEGSWLTVV.

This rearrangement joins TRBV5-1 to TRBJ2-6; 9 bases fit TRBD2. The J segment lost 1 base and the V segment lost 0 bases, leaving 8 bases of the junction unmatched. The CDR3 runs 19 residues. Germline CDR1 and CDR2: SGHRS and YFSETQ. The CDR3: CASSLVDRAGGSGANVLTF. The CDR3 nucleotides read TGCGCCAGCAGCTTGGTCGATAGAGCGGGAGGATCTGGGGCCAACGTCCTGACTTTC.